Below, 11 T cell receptor beta chains from the same sample are listed, as sequenced in a study of blood T cells in healthy people across ages. Combining a sample-barcoded 5' primer with a J-beta primer mix, a second PCR ran for roughly 6 to 11 cycles. TCRdb reprocessed the 5' RACE reads with MiXCR, giving one entry per CDR3 protein. The repertoire holds 550,000 to 750,000 distinct CDR3 sequences, around 20% seen once, with roughly 3.4% in the top ten. Sequencing input: blood. Source of these receptors: a man between 65 and 79 years old in good health.

The rearrangement links TRBV28 to TRBJ1-6; no firm D call. The CDR3 extends over 14 amino acids. V gave up 7 bases and J gave up 11 bases, with 18 bases separating them. The germline V gene encodes CDR1 MDHEN and CDR2 SYDVKM. The CDR3 loop reads CASTLGGSRTPLHF. CDR3 nucleotide sequence: TGTGCCAGCACCCTGGGAGGTTCTCGTACACCCCTCCACTTT. Combining the CDR3 with reference TRBV28 and TRBJ1-6 gives the whole variable domain DVKVTQSSRYLVKRTGEKVFLECVQDMDHENMFWYRQDPGLGLRLIYFSYDVKMKEKGDIPEGYSVSREKKERFSLILESASTNQTSMYLCASTLGGSRTPLHFGNGTRLTVT.

This sequence joins TRBV29-1 and TRBJ2-1; no definite D call. The DNA end favors TRBJ2-5, so the J call may be wrong. CDR3 length: 12 residues. CDR1 and CDR2 (germline): SQVTM, ANQGSEA. The CDR3 spells CSVEWQMETQYF. The CDR3 bases are TGCAGCGTTGAATGGCAGATGGAGACCCAGTACTTC.

With regard to this clonotype: An end of the junction differs from the germline gene, which may be a read error. The gene calls are TRBV18 and TRBJ2-5, with a weak D call TRBD1 (6 bases). The better agreement between TRBJ2-1 and the DNA end casts doubt on the J call. The CDR3 runs to 14 residues. CDR1 is KGHSH, CDR2 LQKENI, per germline. The CDR3 region has the DNA TGTGCCAGCTCACAAGACAGGAACTACGATGAGCAGTTCTTC. This codes for CASSQDRNYDEQFF.

This rearrangement joins TRBV5-1 to TRBJ2-5, with unresolved D. The CDR3 consists of 14 residues. Germline values: CDR1 SGHRS, CDR2 YFSETQ. The V end was cut by 0 bases, the J end by 0 bases, with 6 bases between. The DNA for the CDR3 is TGCGCCAGCAGCTTGGGACACCACCAAGAGACCCAGTACTTC. It yields the protein CASSLGHHQETQYF.

This clonotype was seen only a few times. In DNA form, the CDR3 reads TGTGCCAGCAGCTCGGAACCCTCTGGGGCCAACGTCCTGACTTTC. It specifies CASSSEPSGANVLTF. The chain employs TRBV5-6 and TRBJ2-6; D not resolved. CDR3 size: 15 residues. V lost 3 bases to trimming and J lost 0 bases, with 7 bases between them. Germline CDR1 and CDR2: SGHDT and YYEEEE.

This clonotype was seen only a few times. The chain has TRBV28 and TRBJ2-7; possible D gene TRBD1, 5 bases. CDR3 length: 13 amino acids. Trimming removed 5 bases from V and 3 bases from J, with 11 bases in between. The germline V gene has CDR1 MDHEN and CDR2 SYDVKM. The CDR3 here is CASSRQRNYEQYF. The CDR3 DNA reads as TGTGCCAGCAGTAGACAGCGAAACTACGAGCAGTACTTC.

The V and J genes are TRBV7-2 and TRBJ2-3; D is unclear. This CDR3 region has 13 residues. V was pared by 4 bases and J by 1 base, with 6 bases between. Looked up from germline, CDR1 is SGHTA and CDR2 is FQGNSA. The CDR3 bases are TGTGCCAGCAGCTCAGGACGCACAGATACGCAGTATTTT. Translated, it gives CASSSGRTDTQYF.

The chain uses TRBV20-1 and TRBJ2-1; possibly TRBD2 for D (6 bases). The last part of the DNA fits TRBJ2-5 better; the J call may be wrong. CDR3 size: 13 residues. Germline-derived CDR1 and CDR2 are DFQATT and SNEGSKA (reference sequence). The CDR3 region is CSARAGSRETQYF. CDR3 in DNA: TGCAGTGCTAGGGCCGGGAGCCGGGAGACCCAGTACTTC.

The rearrangement links TRBV29-1 to TRBJ2-5; 7 bases map to TRBD1. CDR1 is SQVTM, CDR2 ANQGSEA, per germline. V lost 5 bases, J lost 1 base, and 7 bases stayed unmatched. The CDR3 consists of 14 residues. The CDR3 is CSVSNDRVQETQYF. The CDR3 nucleotides are TGCAGCGTTTCTAACGACAGGGTCCAAGAGACCCAGTACTTC.

V is TRBV20-1 and J is TRBJ2-5, with a weak D call TRBD1 (6 bases). Deletions cut 0 bases from V and 5 bases from J, with 13 bases between. Germline V gene sequence: CDR1 DFQATT, CDR2 SNEGSKA (reference sequence). This CDR3 comprises 14 residues. CDR3 loop: CSAREGGSVETQYF. The CDR3 bases are TGCAGTGCTAGAGAAGGGGGAAGTGTGGAGACCCAGTACTTC.

This chain connects TRBV28 to TRBJ2-1; a possible D gene is TRBD2 (6 bases). The length of the CDR3 is 15 residues. V was shortened by 2 bases and J by 8 bases, with 16 bases between the two germline ends. CDR1 MDHEN and CDR2 SYDVKM come from the germline V gene. The CDR3 sequence is CASSLGGGKRDEQFF. CDR3 nucleotide sequence: TGTGCCAGCAGTTTAGGTGGGGGGAAAAGGGATGAGCAGTTCTTC.